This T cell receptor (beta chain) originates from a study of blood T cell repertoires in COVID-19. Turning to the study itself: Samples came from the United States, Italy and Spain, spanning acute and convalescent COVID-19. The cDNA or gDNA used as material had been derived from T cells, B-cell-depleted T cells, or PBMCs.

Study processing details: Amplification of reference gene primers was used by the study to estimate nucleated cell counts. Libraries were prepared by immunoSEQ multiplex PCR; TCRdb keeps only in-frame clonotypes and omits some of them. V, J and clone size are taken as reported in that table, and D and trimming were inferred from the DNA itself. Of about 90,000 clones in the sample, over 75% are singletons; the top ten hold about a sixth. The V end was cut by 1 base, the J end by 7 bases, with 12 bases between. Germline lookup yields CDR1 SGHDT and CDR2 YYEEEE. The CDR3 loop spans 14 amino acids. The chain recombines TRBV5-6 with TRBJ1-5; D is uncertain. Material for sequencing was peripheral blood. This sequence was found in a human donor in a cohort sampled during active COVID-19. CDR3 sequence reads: CASSLFGTGQPQHF. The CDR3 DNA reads TGTGCCAGCAGCTTGTTTGGCACCGGGCAGCCCCAGCATTTT.